The clone carrying this TCR beta chain was observed a few times. Its antigen is unknown. Described time point: patch test 1, 2 weeks after DPC sensitization. Treatment specified: therapeutic diphenylcyclopropenone sensitization with weekly scalp DPC. The sample is drawn from a study of human T cells and chemical hapten exposure. Study at large: There were per-sample TCR yield variations, arising mainly from small pooled library volume differences. Study outcomes and limitations: DPC sensitization left the count of TCRs above 1 in 1000 unchanged.

During construction of the library, unique molecular identifiers were attached to individual cDNA molecules for quantitative, reproducible TCR counting. TCRdb ran MiXCR on the RACE reads and lists one entry per CDR3 protein. Counted here are tens of thousands of distinct CDR3 sequences, 9.5% to 12% occurring once; the ten biggest clones make up around 4.2%. The V end was cut by 0 bases, the J end by 5 bases, with 16 bases between. From germline, CDR1 is MNHEY and CDR2 SVGAGI. The CDR3 covers 16 residues. The rearrangement links TRBV6-5 to TRBJ1-1; the D gene is possibly TRBD1 (5 bases). The sequence came from a woman aged 50 to 60 with alopecia areata. Some clones in this sample may be carry-over from other donors' samples. The source was whole blood, collected in connection with sensitization to the hapten diphenylcyclopropenone (DPC). The CDR3 loop is CASSYSGQPSRTEAFF. CDR3 sequence (DNA): TGTGCCAGCAGTTACTCCGGACAACCCTCGAGAACTGAAGCTTTCTTT.